Listed below are T cell receptor beta chains from one sample, sequenced in a study of spatial heterogeneity in lung cancer. One entry per CDR3 protein results from TCRdb running MiXCR on the 5' RACE reads. The sample yields about 52,000 distinct CDR3 sequences, around 6.7% seen once. Here the sequenced sample was PBMCs, taken at surgery. Every receptor here comes from a female donor with early-stage non-small cell lung cancer. Each CDR3 is given with its conserved first and last residue. D genes are given only for firm matches. A clone size is listed for some rows: how often the clone was seen (once, few, many), or a class if it is expanded.

V	J	D	size	CDR3	DNA
TRBV6-6	TRBJ2-2	-	many	CASSYAPDTGELFF	TGTGCCAGCAGTTACGCCCCTGACACCGGGGAGCTGTTTTTT
TRBV4-1	TRBJ2-1	TRBD2	many	CASSLRSGGPISSYNEQFF	TGCGCCAGCAGCTTACGGAGCGGGGGCCCTATAAGCTCCTACAATGAGCAGTTCTTC
TRBV28	TRBJ1-2	-	many	CASSLGGAREGYTF	TGTGCCAGCAGTTTGGGGGGGGCGCGAGAAGGCTACACCTTC
TRBV28	TRBJ2-5	TRBD1	many	CASSWTGVASTQYF	TGTGCCAGCAGTTGGACAGGGGTCGCCTCGACCCAGTACTTC
TRBV6-5	TRBJ1-2	-	many	CASSSQEGYTF	TGTGCCAGCAGTTCCCAGGAGGGCTACACCTTC
TRBV5-1	TRBJ1-1	TRBD1	many	CASSYGQGVEAFF	TGCGCCAGCAGCTACGGACAGGGGGTTGAAGCTTTCTTT
TRBV7-3	TRBJ1-2	-	-	CASSLGRNYGYTF	TGTGCCAGCAGCTTGGGCAGAAACTATGGCTACACCTTC
TRBV27	TRBJ2-1	-	many	CASSRRSYNEQFF	TGTGCCAGCAGTCGGAGGTCCTACAATGAGCAGTTCTTC
TRBV20-1	TRBJ2-1	-	few	CSANQGPYNEQFF	TGCAGTGCTAACCAGGGCCCATACAATGAGCAGTTCTTC
TRBV7-8	TRBJ2-1	-	few	CASSMTDNEQFF	TGTGCCAGCAGTATGACTGACAATGAGCAGTTCTTC
TRBV7-9	TRBJ2-3	-	many	CASSLARRATDTQYF	TGTGCCAGCAGCTTAGCGCGGCGAGCCACAGATACGCAGTATTTT
TRBV28	TRBJ2-5	-	many	CASKSGYQETQYF	TGTGCCAGCAAATCGGGGTACCAAGAGACCCAGTACTTC
TRBV2	TRBJ2-4	-	few	CASSERGNIQYF	TGTGCCAGCAGCGAAAGAGGAAACATTCAGTACTTC
TRBV10-3	TRBJ2-1	TRBD2	many	CAISSDWGSGAANEQFF	TGTGCCATCAGCTCTGACTGGGGTAGCGGGGCTGCCAATGAGCAGTTCTTC
TRBV9	TRBJ2-2	-	-	CASSALNGELFF	TGTGCCAGCAGCGCCCTGAACGGGGAGCTGTTTTTT
TRBV7-2	TRBJ2-5	-	-	CASSAGSQSFQETQYF	TGTGCCAGCAGTGCTGGGTCCCAAAGTTTCCAAGAGACCCAGTACTTC
TRBV29-1	TRBJ1-1	TRBD1	many	CSVQQGSRTEAFF	TGCAGCGTTCAACAGGGGTCCCGCACTGAAGCTTTCTTT